This TCR beta chain was documented in a study of cytomegalovirus exposure and HLA in healthy donors. General observations from the study: Presence/absence analyses took donor sequencing depth as roughly uniform.

Both 60 Vbeta primers and 13 Jbeta primers went into the PCR. This table comes from immunoSEQ multiplex PCR, and its TCRdb copy is limited to in-frame clones, with some not included. The sample records over 100,000 clones, nearly 80% being singletons. This CDR3 region has 13 residues. V was clipped by 6 bases and J by 7 bases, with 12 bases between them. The germline V gene encodes CDR1 MDHEN and CDR2 SYDVKM. On this clone: Antigen: not known.

The receptor was derived from a woman aged 25 to 39 in good health and CMV-seropositive. The chain has TRBV28 and TRBJ1-4; D is undetermined. Sequencing was performed on PBMCs. The CDR3 loop reads CASRRQGSEKLFF. The CDR3 DNA follows: TGTGCCAGCAGGCGGCAAGGGAGTGAAAAACTGTTTTTT.